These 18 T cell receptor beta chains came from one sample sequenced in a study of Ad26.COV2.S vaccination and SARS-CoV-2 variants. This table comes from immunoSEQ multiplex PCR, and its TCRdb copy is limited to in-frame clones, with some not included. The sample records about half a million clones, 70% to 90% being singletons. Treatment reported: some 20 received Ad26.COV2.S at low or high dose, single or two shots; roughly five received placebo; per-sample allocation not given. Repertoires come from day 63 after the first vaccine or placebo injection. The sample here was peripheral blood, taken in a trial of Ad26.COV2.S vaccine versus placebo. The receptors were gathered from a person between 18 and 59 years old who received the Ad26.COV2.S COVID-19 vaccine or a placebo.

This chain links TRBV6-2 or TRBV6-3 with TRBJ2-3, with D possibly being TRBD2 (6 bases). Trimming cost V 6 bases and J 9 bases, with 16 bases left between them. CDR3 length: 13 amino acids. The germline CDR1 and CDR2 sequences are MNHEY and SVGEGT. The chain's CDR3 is CASSQNLGGTQYF. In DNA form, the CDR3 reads TGTGCCAGCAGCCAAAATCTTGGGGGGACGCAGTATTTT.

CDR3 in amino acids: CATSRDGSFGTQYF. CDR3 sequence (DNA): TGTGCCACCAGCAGAGATGGATCCTTTGGGACCCAGTACTTC. The gene calls are TRBV15 and TRBJ2-5; D remains ambiguous. The germline V gene encodes CDR1 LNHNV and CDR2 YYDKDF (reference sequence). The V end lost 0 bases, the J end lost 7 bases, and 12 bases lay between the germline ends. The CDR3 runs 14 residues. The variable domain in full, completed from reference TRBV15 and TRBJ2-5, reads DAMVIQNPRYQVTQFGKPVTLSCSQTLNHNVMYWYQQKSSQAPKLLFHYYDKDFNNEADTPDNFQSRRPNTSFCFLDIRSPGLGDTAMYLCATSRDGSFGTQYFGPGTRLLVL.

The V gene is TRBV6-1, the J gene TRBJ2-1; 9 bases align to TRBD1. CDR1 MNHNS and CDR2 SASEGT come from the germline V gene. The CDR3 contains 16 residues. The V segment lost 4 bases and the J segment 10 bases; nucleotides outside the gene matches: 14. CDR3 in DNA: TGTGCCAGCAGTGGGTTCACCGGGACAGGGTCATGGGAGCAGTTCTTC. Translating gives CASSGFTGTGSWEQFF.

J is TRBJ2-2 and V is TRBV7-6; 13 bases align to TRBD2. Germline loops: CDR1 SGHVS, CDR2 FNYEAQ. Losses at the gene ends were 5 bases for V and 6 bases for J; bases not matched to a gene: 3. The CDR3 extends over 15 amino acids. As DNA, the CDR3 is TGTGCCAGCAGCCTAGGGACTAGCGGGGCCGGGGAGCTGTTTTTT. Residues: CASSLGTSGAGELFF.

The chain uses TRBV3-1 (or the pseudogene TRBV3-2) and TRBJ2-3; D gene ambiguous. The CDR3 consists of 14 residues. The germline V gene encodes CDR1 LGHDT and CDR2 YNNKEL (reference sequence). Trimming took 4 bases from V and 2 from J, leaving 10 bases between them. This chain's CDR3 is CASSPSSPTDTQYF. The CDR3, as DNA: TGTGCCAGCAGCCCCAGCTCACCCACAGATACGCAGTATTTT.

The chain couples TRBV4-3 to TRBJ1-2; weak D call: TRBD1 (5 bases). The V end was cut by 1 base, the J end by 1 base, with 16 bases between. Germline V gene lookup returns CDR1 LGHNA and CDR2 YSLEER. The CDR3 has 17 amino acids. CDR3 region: CASSQAHPGHLNYGYTF. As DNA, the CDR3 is TGCGCCAGCAGCCAAGCGCATCCAGGACACCTTAACTATGGCTACACCTTC.

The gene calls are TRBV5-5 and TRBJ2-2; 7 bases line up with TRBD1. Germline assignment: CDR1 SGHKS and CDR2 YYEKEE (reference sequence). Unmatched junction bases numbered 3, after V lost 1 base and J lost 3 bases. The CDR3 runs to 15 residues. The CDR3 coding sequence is TGTGCCAGCAGCTTGAGAGGGGGCCACACCGGGGAGCTGTTTTTT. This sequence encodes CASSLRGGHTGELFF.

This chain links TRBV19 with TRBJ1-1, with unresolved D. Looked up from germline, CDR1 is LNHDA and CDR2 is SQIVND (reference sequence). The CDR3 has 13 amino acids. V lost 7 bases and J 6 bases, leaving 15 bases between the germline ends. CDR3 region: CASNINGPSEAFF. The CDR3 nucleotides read TGTGCCAGTAACATAAATGGGCCCTCTGAAGCTTTCTTT.

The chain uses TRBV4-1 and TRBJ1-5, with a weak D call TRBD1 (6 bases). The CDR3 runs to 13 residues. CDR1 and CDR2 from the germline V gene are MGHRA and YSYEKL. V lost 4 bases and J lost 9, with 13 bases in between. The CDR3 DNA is TGCGCCAGCAGCCGGACAGAGCTGGCGCCCCAGCATTTT. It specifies CASSRTELAPQHF.

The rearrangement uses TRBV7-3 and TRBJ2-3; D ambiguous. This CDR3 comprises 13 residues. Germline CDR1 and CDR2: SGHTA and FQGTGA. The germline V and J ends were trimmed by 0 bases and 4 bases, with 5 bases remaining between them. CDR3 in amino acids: CASSLTYADTQYF. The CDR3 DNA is TGTGCCAGCAGCTTAACGTATGCAGATACGCAGTATTTT.

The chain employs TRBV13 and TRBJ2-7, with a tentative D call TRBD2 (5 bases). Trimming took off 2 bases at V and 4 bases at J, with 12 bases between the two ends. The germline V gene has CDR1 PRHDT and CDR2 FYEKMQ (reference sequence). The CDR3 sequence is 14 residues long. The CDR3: CASSLLRDDYEQYF. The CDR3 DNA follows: TGTGCCAGCAGCTTACTCCGGGATGATTACGAGCAGTACTTC.

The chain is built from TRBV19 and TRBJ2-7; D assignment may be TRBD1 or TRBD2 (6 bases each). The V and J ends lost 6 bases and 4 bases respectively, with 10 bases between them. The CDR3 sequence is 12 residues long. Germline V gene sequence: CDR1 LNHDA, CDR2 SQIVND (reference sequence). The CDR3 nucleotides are TGTGCCAGTAGCGGGGGCGGATACGAGCAGTACTTC. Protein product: CASSGGGYEQYF.

As DNA, the CDR3 is TGTGCCAGCAGCTACCGGGAGGGCCCCGGCGAGCAGTACTTC. It translates to CASSYREGPGEQYF. This chain uses TRBV5-4 with TRBJ2-7; 8 bases are a match to TRBD2. This CDR3 is 14 amino acids long. J was trimmed by 6 bases and V by 3 bases; bases with no gene match: 8. From germline, CDR1 is SGHNT and CDR2 YYREEE (reference sequence).

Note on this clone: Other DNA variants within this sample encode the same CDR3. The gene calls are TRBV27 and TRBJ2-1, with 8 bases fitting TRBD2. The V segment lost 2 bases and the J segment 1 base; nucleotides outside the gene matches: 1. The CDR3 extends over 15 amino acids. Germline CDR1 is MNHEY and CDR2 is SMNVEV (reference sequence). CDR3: CASSLAGGSYNEQFF. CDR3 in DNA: TGTGCCAGCAGTTTAGCGGGAGGATCCTACAATGAGCAGTTCTTC.

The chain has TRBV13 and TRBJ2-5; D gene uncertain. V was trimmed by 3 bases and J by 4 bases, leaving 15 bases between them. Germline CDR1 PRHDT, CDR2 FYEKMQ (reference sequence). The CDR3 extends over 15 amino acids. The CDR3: CASSFVSGQGETQYF. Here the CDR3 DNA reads TGTGCCAGCAGCTTTGTGTCAGGTCAAGGAGAGACCCAGTACTTC.

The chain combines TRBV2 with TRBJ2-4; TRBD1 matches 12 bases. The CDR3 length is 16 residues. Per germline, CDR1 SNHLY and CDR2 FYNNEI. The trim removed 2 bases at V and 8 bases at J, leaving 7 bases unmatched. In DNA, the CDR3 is TGTGCCAGCAGTGAATTCGGGGGACAGGGGGCCTACATTCAGTACTTC. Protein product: CASSEFGGQGAYIQYF.

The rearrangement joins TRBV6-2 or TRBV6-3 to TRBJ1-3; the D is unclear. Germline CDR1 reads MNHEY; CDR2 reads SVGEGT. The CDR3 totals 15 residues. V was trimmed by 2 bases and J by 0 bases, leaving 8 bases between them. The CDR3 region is CASSYNPISGNTIYF. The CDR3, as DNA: TGTGCCAGCAGTTACAACCCGATCTCTGGAAACACCATATATTTT.

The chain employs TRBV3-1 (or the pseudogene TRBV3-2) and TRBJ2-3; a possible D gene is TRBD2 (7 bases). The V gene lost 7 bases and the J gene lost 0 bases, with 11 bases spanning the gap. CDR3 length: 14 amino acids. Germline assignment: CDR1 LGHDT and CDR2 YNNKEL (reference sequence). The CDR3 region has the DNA TGTGCCAGCACCAAGGGGGGGAGCACAGATACGCAGTATTTT. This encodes CASTKGGSTDTQYF.